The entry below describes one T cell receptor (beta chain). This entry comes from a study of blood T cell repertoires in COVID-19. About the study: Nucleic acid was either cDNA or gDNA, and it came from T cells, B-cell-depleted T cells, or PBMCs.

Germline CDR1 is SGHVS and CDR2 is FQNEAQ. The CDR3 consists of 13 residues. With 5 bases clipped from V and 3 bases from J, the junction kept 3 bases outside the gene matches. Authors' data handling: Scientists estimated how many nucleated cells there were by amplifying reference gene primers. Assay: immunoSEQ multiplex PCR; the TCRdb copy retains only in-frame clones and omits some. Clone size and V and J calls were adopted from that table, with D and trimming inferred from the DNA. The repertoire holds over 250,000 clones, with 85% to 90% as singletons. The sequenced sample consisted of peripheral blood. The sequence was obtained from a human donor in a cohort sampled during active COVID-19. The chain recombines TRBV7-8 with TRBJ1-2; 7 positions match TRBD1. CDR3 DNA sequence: TGTGCCAGCAGCGTGGGACAGTACTATGGCTACACCTTC. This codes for CASSVGQYYGYTF.